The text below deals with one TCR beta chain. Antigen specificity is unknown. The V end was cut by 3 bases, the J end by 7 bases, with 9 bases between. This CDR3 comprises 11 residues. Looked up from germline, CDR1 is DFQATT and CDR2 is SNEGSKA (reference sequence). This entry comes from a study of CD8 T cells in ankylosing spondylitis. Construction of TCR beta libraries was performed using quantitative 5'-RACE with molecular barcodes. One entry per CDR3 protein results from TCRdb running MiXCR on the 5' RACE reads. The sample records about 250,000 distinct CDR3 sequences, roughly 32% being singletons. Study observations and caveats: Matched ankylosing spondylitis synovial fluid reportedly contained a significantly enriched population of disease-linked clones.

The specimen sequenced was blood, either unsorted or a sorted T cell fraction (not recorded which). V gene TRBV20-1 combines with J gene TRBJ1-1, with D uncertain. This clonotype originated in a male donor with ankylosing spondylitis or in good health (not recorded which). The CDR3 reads CSASLALEAFF. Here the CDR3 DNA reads TGCAGTGCTAGTCTGGCACTTGAAGCTTTCTTT.